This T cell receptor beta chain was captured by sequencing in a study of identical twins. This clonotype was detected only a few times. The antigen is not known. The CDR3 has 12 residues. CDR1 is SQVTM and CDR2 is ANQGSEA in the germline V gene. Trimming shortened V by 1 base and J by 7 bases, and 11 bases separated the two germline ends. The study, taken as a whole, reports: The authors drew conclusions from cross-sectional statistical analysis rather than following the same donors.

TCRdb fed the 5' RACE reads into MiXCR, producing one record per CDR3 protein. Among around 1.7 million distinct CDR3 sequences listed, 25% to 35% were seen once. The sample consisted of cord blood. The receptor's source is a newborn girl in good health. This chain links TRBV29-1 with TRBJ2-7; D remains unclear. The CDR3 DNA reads TGCAGCGTTGAAGGACTCTACAATGAGCAGTACTTC. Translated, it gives CSVEGLYNEQYF.